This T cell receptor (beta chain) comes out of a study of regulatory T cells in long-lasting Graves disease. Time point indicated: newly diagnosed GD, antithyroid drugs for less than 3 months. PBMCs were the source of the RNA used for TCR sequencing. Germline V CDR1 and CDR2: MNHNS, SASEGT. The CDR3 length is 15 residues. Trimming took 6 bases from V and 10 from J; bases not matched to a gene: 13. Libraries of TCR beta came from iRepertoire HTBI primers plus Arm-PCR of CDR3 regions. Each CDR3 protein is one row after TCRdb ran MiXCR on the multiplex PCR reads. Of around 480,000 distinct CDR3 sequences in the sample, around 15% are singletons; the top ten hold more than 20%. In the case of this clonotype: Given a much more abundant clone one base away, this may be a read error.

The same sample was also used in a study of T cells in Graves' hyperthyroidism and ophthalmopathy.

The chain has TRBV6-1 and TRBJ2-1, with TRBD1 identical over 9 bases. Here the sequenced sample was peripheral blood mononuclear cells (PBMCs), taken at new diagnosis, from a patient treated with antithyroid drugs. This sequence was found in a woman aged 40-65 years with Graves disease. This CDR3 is CASSRPGTGNYEQFF. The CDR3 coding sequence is TGTGCCAGCAGCCGTCCCGGGACAGGGAACTACGAGCAGTTCTTC.